These 7 T cell receptor beta chains share one sample of origin, sequenced in a study of blood T cell repertoires in COVID-19. Measured with immunoSEQ multiplex PCR; TCRdb has only the in-frame clones, and not every one. The sample holds fewer than 50,000 clones, 80% seen once. The specimen was peripheral blood. The receptors here all came from a man aged 70-80 years with acute or convalescent COVID-19.

The genes are TRBV7-8 and TRBJ2-4, with D perhaps TRBD1 (5 bases). The V and J ends lost 1 base and 4 bases respectively, with 11 bases between them. The CDR3 spans 15 residues. Germline CDR1 and CDR2: SGHVS and FQNEAQ. The CDR3 protein is CASSLVPGQKNIQYF. The CDR3 DNA is TGTGCCAGCAGCTTAGTCCCAGGGCAAAAAAACATTCAGTACTTC.

V gene TRBV4-2 combines with J gene TRBJ2-1, with 8 positions matching TRBD2. The CDR3 loop spans 17 amino acids. Losses at the gene ends were 0 bases for V and 6 bases for J; bases not matched to a gene: 10. The germline V gene has CDR1 LGHNA and CDR2 YNFKEQ. In DNA form, the CDR3 reads TGTGCCAGCAGCCAAGAAGTCGGAATTAGCGGGGCCAATGAGCAGTTCTTC. This translates into CASSQEVGISGANEQFF.

The genes are TRBV18 and TRBJ2-7; perhaps TRBD2 as D (6 bases). Germline V lookup: CDR1 KGHSH, CDR2 LQKENI. This CDR3 has 15 amino acids. With 3 bases removed from V and 9 bases from J, the gap between germline ends came to 21 bases. CDR3 amino acids: CASSPGTAIMMGQYF. In DNA form, the CDR3 reads TGTGCCAGCTCACCGGGGACTGCGATAATGATGGGGCAGTACTTC.

The genes are TRBV3-1 (or the pseudogene TRBV3-2) and TRBJ1-1; weak D call: TRBD1 (5 bases). This CDR3 contains 14 residues. Germline V lookup: CDR1 LGHDT, CDR2 YNNKEL (reference sequence). V dropped 1 base and J dropped 4 bases, with 10 bases sitting between them. The CDR3 sequence: CASSQGWGGTEAFF. CDR3 DNA sequence: TGTGCCAGCAGCCAAGGATGGGGGGGCACTGAAGCTTTCTTT.

The chain carries TRBV6-6 and TRBJ1-1; D remains unclear. The CDR3 spans 13 residues. Germline lookup yields CDR1 MNHNY and CDR2 SVGAGI (reference sequence). Trimming removed 4 bases from V and 1 base from J, with 7 bases in between. The CDR3 region is CASSFPSNTEAFF. The CDR3 region has the DNA TGTGCCAGCAGTTTCCCCTCGAACACTGAAGCTTTCTTT.

A single count supports this clone. The chain links TRBV7-9 to TRBJ2-5; 7 bases match TRBD1. V shed 5 bases and J 2 bases; nucleotides not matched to a gene: 11. The germline V gene has CDR1 SEHNR and CDR2 FQNEAQ (reference sequence). The CDR3 loop spans 16 amino acids. CDR3 DNA sequence: TGTGCCAGCAGCCAGGAACGACAGGGATTTCAAGAGACCCAGTACTTC. Translating it yields CASSQERQGFQETQYF.

V usage is TRBV28 and J usage is TRBJ1-6; D unresolved. In germline, CDR1 is MDHEN, CDR2 SYDVKM. V was shortened by 6 bases and J by 0 bases, with 9 bases between the two germline ends. This CDR3 spans 15 amino acids. CDR3 sequence: CASRTQSSYNSPLHF. CDR3 nucleotide sequence: TGTGCCAGCAGAACCCAGTCCTCCTATAATTCACCCCTCCACTTT.